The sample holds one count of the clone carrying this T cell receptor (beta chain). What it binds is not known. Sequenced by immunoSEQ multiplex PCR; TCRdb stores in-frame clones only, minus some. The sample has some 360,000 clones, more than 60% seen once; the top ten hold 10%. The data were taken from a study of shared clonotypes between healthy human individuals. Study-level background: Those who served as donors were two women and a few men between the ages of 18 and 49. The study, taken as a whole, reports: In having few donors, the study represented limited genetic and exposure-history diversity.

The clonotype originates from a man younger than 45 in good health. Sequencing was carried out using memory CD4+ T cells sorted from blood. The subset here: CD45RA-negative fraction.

CDR3 residues: CASSAQIQGNYGYTF. DNA for the CDR3: TGCGCCAGCAGCGCCCAAATTCAGGGGAACTATGGCTACACCTTC. This chain links TRBV5-1 with TRBJ1-2, with D possibly TRBD1 on 6 matching bases. V dropped 4 bases and J dropped 2 bases, with 15 bases sitting between them. The germline V gene has CDR1 SGHRS and CDR2 YFSETQ. The CDR3 has 15 residues.